Listed below are T cell receptor beta chains from one sample, sequenced in a study of early T cells in non-severe SARS-CoV-2 infection. MiXCR, applied by TCRdb to the 5' RACE reads, yields one record per CDR3 protein. In the table there are about 60,000 distinct CDR3 sequences, 8.5% to 10% of which are singletons. What was sequenced was whole blood. These receptors were taken from an adult who was a healthcare worker with PCR-confirmed SARS-CoV-2 infection or an uninfected control (not recorded which). Each CDR3 is given with its conserved first and last residue. D genes are given only for firm matches. Some rows mark clone size as missing; the rest say once, few, many or name a class of expanded clone.

>TRBJ1-2|TRBD1|many|TRBV5-1
CASSWTGPVEYGYTF
TGCGCCAGCAGCTGGACAGGGCCGGTGGAGTATGGCTACACCTTC
>TRBJ2-1|TRBD2|few|TRBV28
CASSSPSGDGMDNEQFF
TGTGCCAGCAGTTCCCCTAGCGGCGACGGGATGGACAATGAGCAGTTCTTC
>TRBJ1-5|.|.|TRBV6-6
CASKEPGQSNQPQHF
TGTGCCAGCAAAGAACCGGGACAAAGCAATCAGCCCCAGCATTTT
>TRBJ1-2|TRBD1|many|TRBV6-5
CASSYSTGDGYTF
TGTGCCAGCAGTTACTCGACAGGGGATGGCTACACCTTC
>TRBJ2-2|.|few|TRBV11-3
CASSLGNFGGTGELFF
TGTGCCAGCAGCTTAGGGAATTTCGGAGGCACCGGGGAGCTGTTTTTT
>TRBJ2-1|TRBD2|few|TRBV11-2
CASSSITSGISDEQFF
TGTGCCAGCAGCTCCATCACTAGCGGGATAAGCGATGAGCAGTTCTTC
>TRBJ1-1|.|many|TRBV10-3
CAIKGQLGKENTEAFF
TGTGCCATCAAAGGACAGCTCGGAAAGGAGAACACTGAAGCTTTCTTT
>TRBJ2-1|TRBD2|many|TRBV12-3/TRBV12-4
CASSLNAGVGQFF
TGTGCCAGCAGTTTAAATGCGGGAGTGGGGCAGTTCTTC
>TRBJ1-5|.|many|TRBV6-2/TRBV6-3
CASSYREGGNQPQHF
TGTGCCAGCAGTTACCGGGAGGGGGGAAATCAGCCCCAGCATTTT
>TRBJ1-1|TRBD1|many|TRBV29-1
CSAVVGTGPNTEAFF
TGCAGCGCTGTGGTCGGGACAGGGCCGAACACTGAAGCTTTCTTT
>TRBJ1-1|TRBD1|few|TRBV10-2
CASGGQGDTEAFF
TGCGCCAGCGGAGGACAGGGAGACACTGAAGCTTTCTTT
>TRBJ1-5|TRBD1|many|TRBV5-6
CASSLGQYSNQPQHF
TGTGCCAGCAGCCTGGGACAGTATAGCAATCAGCCCCAGCATTTT
>TRBJ2-7|TRBD2|many|TRBV7-2
CASSLAGTSGYEQYF
TGTGCCAGCAGCTTAGCAGGGACTAGCGGATACGAGCAGTACTTC
>TRBJ2-1|.|few|TRBV6-1
CASSKYNEQFF
TGTGCCAGCAGTAAATACAATGAGCAGTTCTTC
>TRBJ2-3|TRBD1|many|TRBV7-2
CASSRRQGHTDTQYF
TGTGCCAGCAGCCGAAGACAGGGGCACACAGATACGCAGTATTTT
>TRBJ1-2|TRBD1|.|TRBV28
CASSTGTGVGYTF
TGTGCCAGCAGTACCGGGACAGGGGTTGGCTACACCTTC
>TRBJ2-3|.|few|TRBV5-1
CASSLGDGSTDTQYF
TGCGCCAGCAGCTTGGGGGATGGGAGCACAGATACGCAGTATTTT
>TRBJ2-7|TRBD2|few|TRBV20-1
CSASSQRGRREQYF
TGCAGTGCTAGCAGCCAGCGGGGTCGGCGCGAGCAGTACTTC
>TRBJ1-4|.|many|TRBV5-6
CASSSEGFYEKLFF
TGTGCCAGCAGCTCGGAGGGGTTTTATGAAAAACTGTTTTTT
>TRBJ2-2|.|few|TRBV28
CASSFLQTGELFF
TGTGCCAGCAGTTTTCTTCAGACCGGGGAGCTGTTTTTT
>TRBJ1-3|.|few|TRBV6-2/TRBV6-3
CASKRDTIYF
TGTGCCAGCAAGCGAGACACCATATATTTT
>TRBJ2-3|TRBD2|few|TRBV7-2
CASSLVGLADTQYF
TGTGCCAGCAGCTTAGTCGGACTAGCGGATACGCAGTATTTT
>TRBJ2-1|.|many|TRBV7-6
CASSLGGIIEQFF
TGTGCCAGCAGCTTAGGTGGGATAATCGAGCAGTTCTTC
>TRBJ2-7|.|few|TRBV6-2/TRBV6-3
CASSYSTETFSREQYF
TGTGCCAGCAGTTACTCGACAGAGACCTTCTCACGCGAGCAGTACTTC
>TRBJ1-2|.|many|TRBV6-2/TRBV6-3
CASSRDPYGYTF
TGTGCCAGCAGTCGGGACCCGTATGGCTACACCTTC
>TRBJ2-1|.|many|TRBV5-6
CASSRESYNEQFF
TGTGCCAGCAGCCGGGAGTCCTACAATGAGCAGTTCTTC
>TRBJ2-7|TRBD2|.|TRBV28
CASSLLLAGSRREQYF
TGTGCCAGCAGTCTACTACTAGCGGGGTCCCGTCGAGAGCAGTACTTC
>TRBJ2-1|TRBD2|.|TRBV29-1
CSVDGLAGVGNEQFF
TGCAGCGTTGACGGACTAGCGGGAGTGGGTAATGAGCAGTTCTTC
>TRBJ2-2|.|many|TRBV19
CASRARGNTGELFF
TGTGCCAGTAGAGCGCGGGGGAACACCGGGGAGCTGTTTTTT
>TRBJ1-4|.|many|TRBV28
CASRGPGQEKLFF
TGTGCCAGCAGAGGTCCTGGGCAGGAAAAACTGTTTTTT